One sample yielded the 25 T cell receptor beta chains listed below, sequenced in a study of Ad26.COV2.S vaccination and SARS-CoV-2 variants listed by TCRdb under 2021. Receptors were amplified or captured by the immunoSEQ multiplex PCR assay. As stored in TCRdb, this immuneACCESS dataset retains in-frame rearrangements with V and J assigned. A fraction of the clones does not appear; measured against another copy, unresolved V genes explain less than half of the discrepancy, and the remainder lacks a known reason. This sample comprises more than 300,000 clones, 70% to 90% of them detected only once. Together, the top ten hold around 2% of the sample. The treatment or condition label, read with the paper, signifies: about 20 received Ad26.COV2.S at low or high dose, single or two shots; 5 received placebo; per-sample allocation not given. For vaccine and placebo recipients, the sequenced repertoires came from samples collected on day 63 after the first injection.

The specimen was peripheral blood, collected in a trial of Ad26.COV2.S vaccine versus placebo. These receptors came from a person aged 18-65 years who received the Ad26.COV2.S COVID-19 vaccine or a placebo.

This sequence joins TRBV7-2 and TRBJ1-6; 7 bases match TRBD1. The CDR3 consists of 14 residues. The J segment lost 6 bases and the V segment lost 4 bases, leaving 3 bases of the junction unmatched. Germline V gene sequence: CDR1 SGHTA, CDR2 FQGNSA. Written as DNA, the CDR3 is TGTGCCAGCAGCTCCGGGACAGCTAATTCACCCCTCCACTTT. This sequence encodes CASSSGTANSPLHF.

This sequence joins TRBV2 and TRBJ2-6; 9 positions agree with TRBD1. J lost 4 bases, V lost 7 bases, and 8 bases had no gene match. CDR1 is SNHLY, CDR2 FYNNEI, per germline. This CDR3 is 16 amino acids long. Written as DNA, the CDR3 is TGTGCCAGCACCGGGACAGGGCTGCCCGGGGCCAACGTCCTGACTTTC. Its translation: CASTGTGLPGANVLTF. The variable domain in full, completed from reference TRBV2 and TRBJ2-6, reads EPEVTQTPSHQVTQMGQEVILRCVPISNHLYFYWYRQILGQKVEFLVSFYNNEISEKSEIFDDQFSVERPDGSNFTLKIRSTKLEDSAMYFCASTGTGLPGANVLTFGAGSRLTVL.

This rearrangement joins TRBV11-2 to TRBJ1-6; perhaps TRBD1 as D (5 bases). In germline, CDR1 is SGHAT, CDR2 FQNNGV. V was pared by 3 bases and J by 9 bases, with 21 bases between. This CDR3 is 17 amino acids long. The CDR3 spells CASSLGPLSHRGSPLHF. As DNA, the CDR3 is TGTGCCAGCAGCTTGGGACCCTTGTCACATCGCGGTTCACCCCTCCACTTT.

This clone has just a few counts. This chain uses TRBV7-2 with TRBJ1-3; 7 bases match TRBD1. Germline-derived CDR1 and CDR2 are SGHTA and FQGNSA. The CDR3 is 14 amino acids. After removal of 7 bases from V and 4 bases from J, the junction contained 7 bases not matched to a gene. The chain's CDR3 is CASMEGAKGNTIYF. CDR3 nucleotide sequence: TGTGCCAGCATGGAGGGGGCGAAGGGAAACACCATATATTTT.

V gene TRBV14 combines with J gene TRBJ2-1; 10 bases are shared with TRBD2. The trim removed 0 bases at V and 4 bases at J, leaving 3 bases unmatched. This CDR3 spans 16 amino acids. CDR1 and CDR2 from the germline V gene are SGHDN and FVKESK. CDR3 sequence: CASSQDRTSGYNEQFF. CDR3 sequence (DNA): TGTGCCAGCAGCCAAGATCGGACTAGCGGTTACAATGAGCAGTTCTTC.

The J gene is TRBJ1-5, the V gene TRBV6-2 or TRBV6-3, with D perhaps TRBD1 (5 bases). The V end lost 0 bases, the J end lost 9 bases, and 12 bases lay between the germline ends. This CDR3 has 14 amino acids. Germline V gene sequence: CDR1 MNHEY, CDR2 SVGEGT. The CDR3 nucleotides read TGTGCCAGCAGTTACTCCAGGGACTGGGTGCCCCAGCATTTT. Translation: CASSYSRDWVPQHF.

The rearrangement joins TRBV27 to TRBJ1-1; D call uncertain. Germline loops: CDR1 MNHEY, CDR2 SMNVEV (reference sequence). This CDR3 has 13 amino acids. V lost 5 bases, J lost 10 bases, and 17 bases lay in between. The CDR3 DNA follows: TGTGCCAGCAGTAACTGGCCTTCGGACGTAGCTTTCTTT. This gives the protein CASSNWPSDVAFF.

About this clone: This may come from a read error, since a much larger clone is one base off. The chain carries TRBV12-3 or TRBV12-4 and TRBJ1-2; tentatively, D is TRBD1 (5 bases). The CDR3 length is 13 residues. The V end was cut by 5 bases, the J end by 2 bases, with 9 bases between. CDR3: CASSPTENYGYTF. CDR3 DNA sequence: TGTGCCAGCAGTCCGACAGAGAACTATGGCTACACCTTC.

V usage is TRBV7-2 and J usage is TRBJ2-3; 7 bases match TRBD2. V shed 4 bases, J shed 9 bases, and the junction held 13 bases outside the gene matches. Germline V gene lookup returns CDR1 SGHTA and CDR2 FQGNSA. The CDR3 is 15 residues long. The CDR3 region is CASSSTDLGRGTQYF. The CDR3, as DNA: TGTGCCAGCAGCTCCACGGACCTGGGGAGGGGAACGCAGTATTTT.

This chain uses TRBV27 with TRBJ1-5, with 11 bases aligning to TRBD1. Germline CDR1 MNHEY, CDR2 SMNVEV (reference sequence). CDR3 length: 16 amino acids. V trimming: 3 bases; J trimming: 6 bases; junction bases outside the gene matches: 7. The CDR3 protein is CASSLLGTGGSQPQHF. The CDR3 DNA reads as TGTGCCAGCAGTTTGCTAGGGACAGGGGGTAGTCAGCCCCAGCATTTT.

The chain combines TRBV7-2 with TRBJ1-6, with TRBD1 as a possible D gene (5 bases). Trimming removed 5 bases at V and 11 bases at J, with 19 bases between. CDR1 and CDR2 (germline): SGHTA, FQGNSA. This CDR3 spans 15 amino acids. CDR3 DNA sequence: TGTGCCAGCAGCCCCATGTCGGCGCGGGGCACACCCCTCCACTTT. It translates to CASSPMSARGTPLHF.

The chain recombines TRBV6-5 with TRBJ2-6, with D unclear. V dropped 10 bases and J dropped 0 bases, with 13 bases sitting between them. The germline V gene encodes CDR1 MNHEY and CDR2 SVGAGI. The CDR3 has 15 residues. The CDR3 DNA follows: TGTGCCACCCTTACTGACGCCTCTGGGGCCAACGTCCTGACTTTC. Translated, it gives CATLTDASGANVLTF.

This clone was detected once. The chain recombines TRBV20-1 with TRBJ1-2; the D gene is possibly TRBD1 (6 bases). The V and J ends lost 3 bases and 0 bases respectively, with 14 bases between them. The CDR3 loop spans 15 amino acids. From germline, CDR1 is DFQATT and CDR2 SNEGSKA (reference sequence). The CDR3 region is CSASPQTGSNYGYTF. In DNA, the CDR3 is TGCAGTGCTAGTCCACAAACAGGGTCTAACTATGGCTACACCTTC.

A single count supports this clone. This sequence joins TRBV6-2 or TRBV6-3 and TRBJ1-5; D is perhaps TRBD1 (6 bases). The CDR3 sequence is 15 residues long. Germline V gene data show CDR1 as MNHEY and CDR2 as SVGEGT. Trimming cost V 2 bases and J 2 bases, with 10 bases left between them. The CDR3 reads CASSYGGKGNQPQHF. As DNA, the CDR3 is TGTGCCAGCAGTTACGGGGGCAAGGGCAATCAGCCCCAGCATTTT.

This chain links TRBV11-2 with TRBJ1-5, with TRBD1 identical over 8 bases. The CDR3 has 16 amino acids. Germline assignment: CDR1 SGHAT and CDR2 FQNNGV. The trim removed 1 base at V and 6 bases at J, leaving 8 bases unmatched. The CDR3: CASSLVRDRLPQPQHF. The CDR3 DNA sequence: TGTGCCAGCAGCTTAGTTAGGGACAGGCTCCCTCAGCCCCAGCATTTT.

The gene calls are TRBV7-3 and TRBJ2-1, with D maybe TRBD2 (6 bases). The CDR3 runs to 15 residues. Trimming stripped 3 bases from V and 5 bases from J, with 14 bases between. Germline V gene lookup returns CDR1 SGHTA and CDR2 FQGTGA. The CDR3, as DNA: TGTGCCAGCAGCTTTTCCGCTGGGGGGAACAATGAGCAGTTCTTC. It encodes CASSFSAGGNNEQFF. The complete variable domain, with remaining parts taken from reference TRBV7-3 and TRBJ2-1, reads GAGVSQTPSNKVTEKGKYVELRCDPISGHTALYWYRQSLGQGPEFLIYFQGTGAADDSGLPNDRFFAVRPEGSVSTLKIQRTERGDSAVYLCASSFSAGGNNEQFFGPGTRLTVL.

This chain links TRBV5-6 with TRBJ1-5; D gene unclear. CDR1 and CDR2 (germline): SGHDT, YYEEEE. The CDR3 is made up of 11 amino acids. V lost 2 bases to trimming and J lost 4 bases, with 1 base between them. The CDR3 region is CASSFNQPQHF. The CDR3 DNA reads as TGTGCCAGCAGCTTTAATCAGCCCCAGCATTTT.

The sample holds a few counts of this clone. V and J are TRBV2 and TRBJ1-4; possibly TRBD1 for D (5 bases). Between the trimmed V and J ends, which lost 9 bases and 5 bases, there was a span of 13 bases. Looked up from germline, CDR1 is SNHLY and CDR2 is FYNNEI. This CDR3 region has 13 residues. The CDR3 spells CARTDSGNEKLFF. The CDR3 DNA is TGTGCCAGGACAGACAGCGGGAATGAAAAACTGTTTTTT.

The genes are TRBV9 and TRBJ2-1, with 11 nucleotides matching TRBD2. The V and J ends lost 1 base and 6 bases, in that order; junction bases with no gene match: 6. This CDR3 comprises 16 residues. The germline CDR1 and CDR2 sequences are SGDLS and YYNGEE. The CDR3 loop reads CASSVFSGGASNEQFF. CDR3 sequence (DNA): TGTGCCAGCAGCGTATTTAGCGGGGGGGCCTCCAATGAGCAGTTCTTC.

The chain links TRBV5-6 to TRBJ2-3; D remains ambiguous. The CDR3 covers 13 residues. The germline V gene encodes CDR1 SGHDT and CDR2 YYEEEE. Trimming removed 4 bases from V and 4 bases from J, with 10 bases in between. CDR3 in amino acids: CASSKSPPDTQYF. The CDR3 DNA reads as TGTGCCAGCAGCAAATCCCCCCCAGATACGCAGTATTTT.

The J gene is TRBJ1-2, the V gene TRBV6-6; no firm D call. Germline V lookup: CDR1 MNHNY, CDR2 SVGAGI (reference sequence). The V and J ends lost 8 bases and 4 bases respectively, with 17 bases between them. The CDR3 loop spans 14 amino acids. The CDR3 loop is CASVQVPTSYGYTF. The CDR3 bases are TGTGCCAGCGTCCAGGTCCCAACGAGCTATGGCTACACCTTC.

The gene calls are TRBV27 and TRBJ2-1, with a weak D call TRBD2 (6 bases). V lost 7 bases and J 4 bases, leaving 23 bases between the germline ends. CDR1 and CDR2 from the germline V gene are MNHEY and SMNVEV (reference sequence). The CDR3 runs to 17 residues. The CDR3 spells CASTGRGASDFYNEQFF. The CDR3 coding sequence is TGTGCCAGCACGGGACGAGGGGCTAGCGATTTTTACAATGAGCAGTTCTTC.

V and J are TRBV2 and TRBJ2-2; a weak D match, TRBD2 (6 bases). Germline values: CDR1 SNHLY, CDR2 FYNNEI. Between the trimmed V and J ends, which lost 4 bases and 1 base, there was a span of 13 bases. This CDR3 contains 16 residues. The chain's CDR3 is CASSVSGVGNTGELFF. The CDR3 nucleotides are TGTGCCAGCAGTGTGTCGGGGGTGGGGAACACCGGGGAGCTGTTTTTT.

CDR3 sequence: CASSQGRQGMWGYTF. The CDR3 DNA follows: TGCGCCAGCAGCCAAGGCCGACAGGGGATGTGGGGCTACACCTTC. The chain recombines TRBV4-3 with TRBJ1-2, with TRBD1 matching over 8 bases. This CDR3 has 15 residues. The germline V gene encodes CDR1 LGHNA and CDR2 YSLEER. Trimming removed 1 base from V and 8 bases from J; junction bases left unmatched: 9.

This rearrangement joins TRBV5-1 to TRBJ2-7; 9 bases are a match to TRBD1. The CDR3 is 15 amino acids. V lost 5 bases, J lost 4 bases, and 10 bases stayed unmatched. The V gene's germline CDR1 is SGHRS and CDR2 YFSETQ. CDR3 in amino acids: CASSSVPGQGYEQYF. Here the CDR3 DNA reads TGCGCCAGCAGTTCCGTTCCGGGACAGGGTTACGAGCAGTACTTC.